This paragraph reports one T cell receptor (beta chain). The table came from immunoSEQ multiplex PCR; TCRdb's copy has only in-frame clones and leaves some out. The table records about 67,000 clones, around nine tenths of them present only once. The record originates from a study of T cell changes during pregnancy in multiple sclerosis. The CDR3 consists of 13 residues. In germline, CDR1 is SGHRS, CDR2 YFSETQ. The V and J ends lost 6 bases and 4 bases, in that order; junction bases with no gene match: 3. The chain carries TRBV5-1 and TRBJ2-7; 11 positions agree with TRBD2. The sequences come from peripheral blood, collected in the first trimester of pregnancy. This TCR came from a female donor in good health, enrolled as a control in a pregnancy study. The CDR3 is CASTGTSGYEQYF. CDR3 in DNA: TGCGCCAGCACCGGGACTAGCGGTTACGAGCAGTACTTC. Combining the CDR3 with reference TRBV5-1 and TRBJ2-7 gives the whole variable domain KAGVTQTPRYLIKTRGQQVTLSCSPISGHRSVSWYQQTPGQGLQFLFEYFSETQRNKGNFPGRFSGRQFSNSRSEMNVSTLELGDSALYLCASTGTSGYEQYFGPGTRLTVT.